This record covers a single T cell receptor beta chain. Its antigen is still unknown. Time point meaning: cycle 4 day 1 (C4D1), after more than 5 weeks of nivolumab. In every patient, relapse followed autologous stem cell transplantation, while exposure to brentuximab vedotin differed. Magnetic negative selection purified CD4+ T cells from thawed PBMCs. Classification of best responses gave complete response, partial response or progressive disease. This sample was included in a study of PD-1 blockade in classical Hodgkin lymphoma. Overall study findings and caveats: CD4+ TCR diversity rose significantly by C4D1, and CD8+ TCR diversity did not. Nivolumab starters within 1 year of ASCT were excluded. Baseline TCR diversity was reportedly lower in newly diagnosed patients than in healthy donors. It was reported as lower still in relapsed/refractory patients.

Profiled with immunoSEQ multiplex PCR; TCRdb holds only in-frame clones, not every one. The sample yields around 26,000 clones, around 85% seen once. The sample was CD4+ T cells from blood, taken before the fourth cycle of nivolumab. The receptor's source is a human donor with classical Hodgkin lymphoma.

The DNA for the CDR3 is TGTGCCAGTAGACGCGGTTATCCGCCTAAAGGAACTGAAGCTTTCTTT. Protein product: CASRRGYPPKGTEAFF. The chain is built from TRBV19 and TRBJ1-1; D is unclear. The CDR3 sequence is 16 residues long. Per the germline V gene, CDR1 is LNHDA and CDR2 is SQIVND (reference sequence). Deletions cut 6 bases from V and 5 bases from J, with 22 bases between.